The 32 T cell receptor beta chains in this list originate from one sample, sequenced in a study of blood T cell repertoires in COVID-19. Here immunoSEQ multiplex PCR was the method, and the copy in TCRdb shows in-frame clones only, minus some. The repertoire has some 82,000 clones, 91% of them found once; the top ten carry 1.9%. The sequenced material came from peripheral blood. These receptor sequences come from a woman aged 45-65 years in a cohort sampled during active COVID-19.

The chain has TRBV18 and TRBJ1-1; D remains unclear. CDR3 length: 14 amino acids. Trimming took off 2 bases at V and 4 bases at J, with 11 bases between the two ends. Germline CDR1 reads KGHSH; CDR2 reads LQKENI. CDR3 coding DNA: TGTGCCAGCTCACCATCACGAGCGGGCACTGAAGCTTTCTTT. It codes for CASSPSRAGTEAFF.

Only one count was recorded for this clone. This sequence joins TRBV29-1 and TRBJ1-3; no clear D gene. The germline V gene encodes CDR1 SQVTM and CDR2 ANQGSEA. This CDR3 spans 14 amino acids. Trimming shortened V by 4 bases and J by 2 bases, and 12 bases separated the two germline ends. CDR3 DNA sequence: TGCAGCGTTGCAGTCCAGGCCACTGGAAACACCATATATTTT. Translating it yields CSVAVQATGNTIYF.

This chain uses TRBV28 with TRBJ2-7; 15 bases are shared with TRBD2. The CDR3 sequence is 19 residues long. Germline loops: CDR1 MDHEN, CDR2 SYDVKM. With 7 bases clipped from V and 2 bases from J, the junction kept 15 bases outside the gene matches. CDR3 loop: CASKGGASRTSGRAYEQYF. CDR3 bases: TGTGCCAGCAAGGGAGGGGCCTCTAGGACTAGCGGGAGGGCCTACGAGCAGTACTTC.

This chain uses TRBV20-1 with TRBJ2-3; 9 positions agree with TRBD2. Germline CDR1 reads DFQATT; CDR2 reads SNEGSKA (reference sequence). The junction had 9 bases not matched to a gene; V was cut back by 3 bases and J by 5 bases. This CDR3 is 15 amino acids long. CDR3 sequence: CSASWASGIGDTQYF. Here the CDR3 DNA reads TGCAGTGCTAGTTGGGCTAGCGGGATAGGAGATACGCAGTATTTT.

CDR3 sequence (DNA): TGTGCCAGCAGTGAATTGCGGGGGGCGGATGGCTACACCTTC. This translates into CASSELRGADGYTF. This rearrangement joins TRBV6-1 to TRBJ1-2; possibly TRBD1 for D (6 bases). Trimming removed 2 bases at V and 6 bases at J, with 13 bases between. CDR1 is MNHNS, CDR2 SASEGT, per germline. This CDR3 is built from 14 residues.

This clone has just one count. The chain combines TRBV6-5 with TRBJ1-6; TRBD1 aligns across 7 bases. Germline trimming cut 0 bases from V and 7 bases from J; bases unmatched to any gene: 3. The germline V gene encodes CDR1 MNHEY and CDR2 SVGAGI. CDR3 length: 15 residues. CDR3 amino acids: CASSYSGQSNSPLHF. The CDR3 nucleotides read TGTGCCAGCAGTTACTCGGGACAGTCAAATTCACCCCTCCACTTT.

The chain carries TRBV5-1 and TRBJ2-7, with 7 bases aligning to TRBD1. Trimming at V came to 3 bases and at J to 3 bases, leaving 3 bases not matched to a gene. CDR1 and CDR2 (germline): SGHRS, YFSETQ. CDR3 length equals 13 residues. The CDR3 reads CASSSGQRYEQYF. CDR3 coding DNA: TGCGCCAGCAGCTCGGGACAGCGCTACGAGCAGTACTTC.

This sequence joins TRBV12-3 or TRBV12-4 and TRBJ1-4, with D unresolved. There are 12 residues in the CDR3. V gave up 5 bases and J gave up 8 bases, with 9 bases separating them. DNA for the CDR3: TGTGCCAGCAGTGCCTACAGCGAAAAACTGTTTTTT. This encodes CASSAYSEKLFF.

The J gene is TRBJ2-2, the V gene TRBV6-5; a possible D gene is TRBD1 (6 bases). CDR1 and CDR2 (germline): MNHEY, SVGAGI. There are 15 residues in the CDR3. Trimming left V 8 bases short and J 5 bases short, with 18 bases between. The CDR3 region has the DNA TGTGCCAGCGGATTAACAGGGTATAGGACCGGGGAGCTGTTTTTT. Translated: CASGLTGYRTGELFF.

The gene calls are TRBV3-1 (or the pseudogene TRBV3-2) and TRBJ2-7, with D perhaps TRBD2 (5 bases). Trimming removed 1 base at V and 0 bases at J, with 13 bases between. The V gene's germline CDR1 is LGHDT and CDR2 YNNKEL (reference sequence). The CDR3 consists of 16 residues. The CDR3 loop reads CASSQVTGKNSYEQYF. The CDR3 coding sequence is TGTGCCAGCAGCCAAGTCACCGGGAAAAACTCCTACGAGCAGTACTTC.

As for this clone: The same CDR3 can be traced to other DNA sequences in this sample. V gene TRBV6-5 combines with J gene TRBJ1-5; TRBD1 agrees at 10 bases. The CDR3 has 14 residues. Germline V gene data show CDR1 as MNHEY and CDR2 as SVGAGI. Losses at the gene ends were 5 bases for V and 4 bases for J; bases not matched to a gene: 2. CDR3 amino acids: CASSRDRGNQPQHF. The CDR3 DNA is TGTGCCAGCAGTCGGGACAGGGGAAATCAGCCCCAGCATTTT.

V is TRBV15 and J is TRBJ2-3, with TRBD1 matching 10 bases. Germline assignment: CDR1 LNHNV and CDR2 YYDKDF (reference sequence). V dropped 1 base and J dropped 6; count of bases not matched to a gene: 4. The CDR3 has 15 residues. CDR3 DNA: TGTGCCACCAGCAGAGGGGGACAGGGGAGGGATACGCAGTATTTT. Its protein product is CATSRGGQGRDTQYF.

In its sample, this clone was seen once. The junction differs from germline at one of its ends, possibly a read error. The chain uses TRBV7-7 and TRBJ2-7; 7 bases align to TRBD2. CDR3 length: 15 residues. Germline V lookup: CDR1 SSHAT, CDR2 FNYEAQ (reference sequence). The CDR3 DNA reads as TGTGCTAGCAGCTTAGCGCTCGCGGGAGCGGGCGAGCAGTACTTC. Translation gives CASSLALAGAGEQYF.

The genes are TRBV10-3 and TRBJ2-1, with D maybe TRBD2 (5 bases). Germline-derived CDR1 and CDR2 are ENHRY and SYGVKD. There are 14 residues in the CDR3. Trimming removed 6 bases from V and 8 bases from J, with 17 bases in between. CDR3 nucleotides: TGTGCCATCAGGACTGGACTCGAGGGTCATGAGCAGTTCTTC. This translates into CAIRTGLEGHEQFF.

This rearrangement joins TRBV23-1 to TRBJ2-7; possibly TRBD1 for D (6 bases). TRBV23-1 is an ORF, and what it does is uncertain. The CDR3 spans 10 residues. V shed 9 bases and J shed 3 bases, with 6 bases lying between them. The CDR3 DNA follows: TGCGCCAGACAGGGCTACGAGCAGTACTTC. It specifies CARQGYEQYF.

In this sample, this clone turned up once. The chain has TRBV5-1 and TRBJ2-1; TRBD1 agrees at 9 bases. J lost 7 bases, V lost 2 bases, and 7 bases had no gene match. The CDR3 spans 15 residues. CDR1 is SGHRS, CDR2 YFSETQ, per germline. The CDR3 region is CASSFRQGEGNEQFF. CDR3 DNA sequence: TGCGCCAGCAGCTTTCGACAGGGGGAGGGGAATGAGCAGTTCTTC.

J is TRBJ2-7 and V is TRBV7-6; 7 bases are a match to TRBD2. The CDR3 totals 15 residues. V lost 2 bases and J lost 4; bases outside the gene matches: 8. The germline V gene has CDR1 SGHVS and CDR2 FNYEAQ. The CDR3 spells CASSLSAGEGYEQYF. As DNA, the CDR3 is TGTGCCAGCAGCTTATCCGCGGGAGAGGGGTACGAGCAGTACTTC. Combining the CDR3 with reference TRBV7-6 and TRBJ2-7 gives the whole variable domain GAGVSQSPRYKVTKRGQDVALRCDPISGHVSLYWYRQALGQGPEFLTYFNYEAQQDKSGLPNDRFSAERPEGSISTLTIQRTEQRDSAMYRCASSLSAGEGYEQYFGPGTRLTVT.

DNA of the CDR3: TGCAGTGCTAGGCTCGGGTATGGCTACACCTTC. It is translated as CSARLGYGYTF. V usage is TRBV20-1 and J usage is TRBJ1-2; unclear D gene. Germline CDR1 DFQATT, CDR2 SNEGSKA (reference sequence). Trimming left V 3 bases short and J 5 bases short, with 7 bases between. The CDR3 has 11 amino acids.

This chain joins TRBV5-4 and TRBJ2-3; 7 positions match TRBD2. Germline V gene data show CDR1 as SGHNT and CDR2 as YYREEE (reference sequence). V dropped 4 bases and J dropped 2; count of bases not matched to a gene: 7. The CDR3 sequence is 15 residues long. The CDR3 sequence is CASSPGGGLTDTQYF. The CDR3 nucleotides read TGTGCCAGCAGCCCGGGAGGCGGCCTCACAGATACGCAGTATTTT.

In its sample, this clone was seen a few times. The CDR3 nucleotides read TGTGCCAGCAGTGAACTGGGAGATTCACCCCTCCACTTT. Translated, it gives CASSELGDSPLHF. V and J are TRBV6-1 and TRBJ1-6; D not certain. This CDR3 contains 13 residues. Between the trimmed V and J ends, which lost 2 bases and 8 bases, there was a span of 7 bases. In germline, CDR1 is MNHNS, CDR2 SASEGT.

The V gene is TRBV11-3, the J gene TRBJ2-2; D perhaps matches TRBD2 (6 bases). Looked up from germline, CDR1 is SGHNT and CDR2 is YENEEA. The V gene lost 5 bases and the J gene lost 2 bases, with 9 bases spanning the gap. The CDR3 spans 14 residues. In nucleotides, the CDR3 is TGTGCCAGCAGCCCCGGGACTAACACCGGGGAGCTGTTTTTT. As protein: CASSPGTNTGELFF. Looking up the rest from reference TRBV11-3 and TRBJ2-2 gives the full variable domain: EAGVVQSPRYKIIEKKQPVAFWCNPISGHNTLYWYLQNLGQGPELLIRYENEEAVDDSQLPKDRFSAERLKGVDSTLKIQPAELGDSAVYLCASSPGTNTGELFFGEGSRLTVL.

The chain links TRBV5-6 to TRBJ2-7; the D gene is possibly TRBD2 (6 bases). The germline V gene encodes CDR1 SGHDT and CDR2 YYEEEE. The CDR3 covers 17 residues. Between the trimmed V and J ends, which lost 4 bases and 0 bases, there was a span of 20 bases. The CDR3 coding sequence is TGTGCCAGCAGCCCGACCCCGGGACTCCCGAGCTCCTACGAGCAGTACTTC. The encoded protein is CASSPTPGLPSSYEQYF.

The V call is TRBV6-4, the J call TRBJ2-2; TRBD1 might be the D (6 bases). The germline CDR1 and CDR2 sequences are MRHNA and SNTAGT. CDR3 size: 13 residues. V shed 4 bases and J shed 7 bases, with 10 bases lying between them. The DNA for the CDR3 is TGTGCCAGCAGTGCCGAGGGGGTCGGGGAGCTGTTTTTT. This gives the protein CASSAEGVGELFF.

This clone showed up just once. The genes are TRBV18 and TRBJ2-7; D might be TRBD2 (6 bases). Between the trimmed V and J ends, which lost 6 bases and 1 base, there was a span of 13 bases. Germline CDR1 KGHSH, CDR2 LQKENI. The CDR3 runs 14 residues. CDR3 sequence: CASSLLRESYEQYF. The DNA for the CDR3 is TGTGCCAGCTCGCTCCTCCGGGAGTCCTACGAGCAGTACTTC. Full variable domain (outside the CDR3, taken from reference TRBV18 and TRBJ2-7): NAGVMQNPRHLVRRRGQEARLRCSPMKGHSHVYWYRQLPEEGLKFMVYLQKENIIDESGMPKERFSAEFPKEGPSILRIQQVVRGDSAAYFCASSLLRESYEQYFGPGTRLTVT.

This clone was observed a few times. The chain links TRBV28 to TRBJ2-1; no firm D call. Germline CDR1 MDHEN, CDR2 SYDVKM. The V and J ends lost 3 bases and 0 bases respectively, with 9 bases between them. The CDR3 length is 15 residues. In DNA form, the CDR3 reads TGTGCCAGCAGTTTTCTAGTGGACTCCTACAATGAGCAGTTCTTC. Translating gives CASSFLVDSYNEQFF.

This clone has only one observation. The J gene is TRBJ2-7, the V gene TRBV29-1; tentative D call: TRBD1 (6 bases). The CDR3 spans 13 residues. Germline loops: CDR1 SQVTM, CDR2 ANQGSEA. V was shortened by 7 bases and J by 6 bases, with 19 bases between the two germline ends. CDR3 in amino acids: CSASGTPSREQYF. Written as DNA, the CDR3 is TGCAGCGCCTCCGGGACACCCTCTCGCGAGCAGTACTTC.

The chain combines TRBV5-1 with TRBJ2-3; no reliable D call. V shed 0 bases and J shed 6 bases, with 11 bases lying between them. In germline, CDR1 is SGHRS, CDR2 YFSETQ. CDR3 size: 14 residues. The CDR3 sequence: CASSLGSTPDTQYF. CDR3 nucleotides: TGCGCCAGCAGCTTGGGGTCTACCCCCGATACGCAGTATTTT. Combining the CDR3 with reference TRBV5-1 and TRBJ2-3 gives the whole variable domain KAGVTQTPRYLIKTRGQQVTLSCSPISGHRSVSWYQQTPGQGLQFLFEYFSETQRNKGNFPGRFSGRQFSNSRSEMNVSTLELGDSALYLCASSLGSTPDTQYFGPGTRLTVL.

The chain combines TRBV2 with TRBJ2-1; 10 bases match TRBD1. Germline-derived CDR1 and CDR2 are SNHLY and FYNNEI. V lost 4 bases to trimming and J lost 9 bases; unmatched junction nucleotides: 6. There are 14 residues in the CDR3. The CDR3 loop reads CASSGTGGTGEQFF. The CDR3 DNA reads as TGTGCCAGCAGTGGGACAGGGGGGACAGGTGAGCAGTTCTTC. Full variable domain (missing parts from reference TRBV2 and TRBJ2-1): EPEVTQTPSHQVTQMGQEVILRCVPISNHLYFYWYRQILGQKVEFLVSFYNNEISEKSEIFDDQFSVERPDGSNFTLKIRSTKLEDSAMYFCASSGTGGTGEQFFGPGTRLTVL.

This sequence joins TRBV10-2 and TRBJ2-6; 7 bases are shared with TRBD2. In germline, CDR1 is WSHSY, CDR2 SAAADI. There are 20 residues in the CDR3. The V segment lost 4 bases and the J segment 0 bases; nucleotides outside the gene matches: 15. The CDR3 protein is CASSAKWGGTRSSGANVLTF. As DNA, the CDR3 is TGCGCCAGCAGTGCCAAGTGGGGGGGAACCAGGAGCTCTGGGGCCAACGTCCTGACTTTC.

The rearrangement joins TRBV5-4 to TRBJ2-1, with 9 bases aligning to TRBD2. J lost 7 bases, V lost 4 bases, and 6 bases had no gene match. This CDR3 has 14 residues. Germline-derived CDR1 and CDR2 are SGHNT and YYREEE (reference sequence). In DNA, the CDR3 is TGTGCCAGCAGCCTTTCTAGCGGGATAAATGAGCAGTTCTTC. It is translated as CASSLSSGINEQFF. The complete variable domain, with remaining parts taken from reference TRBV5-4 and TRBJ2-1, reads ETGVTQSPTHLIKTRGQQVTLRCSSQSGHNTVSWYQQALGQGPQFIFQYYREEENGRGNFPPRFSGLQFPNYSSELNVNALELDDSALYLCASSLSSGINEQFFGPGTRLTVL.

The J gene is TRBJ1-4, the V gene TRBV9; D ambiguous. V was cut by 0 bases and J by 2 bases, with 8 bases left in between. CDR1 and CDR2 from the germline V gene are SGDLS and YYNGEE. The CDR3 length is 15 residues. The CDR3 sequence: CASSVGFQTNEKLFF. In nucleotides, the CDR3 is TGTGCCAGCAGCGTAGGGTTTCAGACTAATGAAAAACTGTTTTTT.

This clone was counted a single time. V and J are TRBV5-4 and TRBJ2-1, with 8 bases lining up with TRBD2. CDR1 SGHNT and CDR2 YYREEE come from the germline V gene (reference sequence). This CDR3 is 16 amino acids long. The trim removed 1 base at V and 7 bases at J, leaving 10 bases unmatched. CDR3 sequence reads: CASSLTGGAFFNEQFF. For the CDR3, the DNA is TGTGCCAGCAGCTTGACGGGGGGGGCTTTTTTTAATGAGCAGTTCTTC.